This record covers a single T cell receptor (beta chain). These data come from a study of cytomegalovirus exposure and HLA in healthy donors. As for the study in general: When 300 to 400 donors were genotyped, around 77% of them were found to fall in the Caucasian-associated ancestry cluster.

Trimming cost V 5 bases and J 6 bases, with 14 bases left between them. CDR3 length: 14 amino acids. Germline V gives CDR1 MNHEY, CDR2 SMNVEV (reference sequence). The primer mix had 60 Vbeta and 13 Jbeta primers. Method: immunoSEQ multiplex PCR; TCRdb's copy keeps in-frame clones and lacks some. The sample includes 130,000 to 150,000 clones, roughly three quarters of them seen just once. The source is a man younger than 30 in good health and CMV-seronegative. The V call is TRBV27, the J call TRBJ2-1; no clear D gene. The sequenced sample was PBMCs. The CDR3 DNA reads TGTGCCAGCAGTGCCCGTCCCGGTAGCAATGAGCAGTTCTTC. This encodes CASSARPGSNEQFF.